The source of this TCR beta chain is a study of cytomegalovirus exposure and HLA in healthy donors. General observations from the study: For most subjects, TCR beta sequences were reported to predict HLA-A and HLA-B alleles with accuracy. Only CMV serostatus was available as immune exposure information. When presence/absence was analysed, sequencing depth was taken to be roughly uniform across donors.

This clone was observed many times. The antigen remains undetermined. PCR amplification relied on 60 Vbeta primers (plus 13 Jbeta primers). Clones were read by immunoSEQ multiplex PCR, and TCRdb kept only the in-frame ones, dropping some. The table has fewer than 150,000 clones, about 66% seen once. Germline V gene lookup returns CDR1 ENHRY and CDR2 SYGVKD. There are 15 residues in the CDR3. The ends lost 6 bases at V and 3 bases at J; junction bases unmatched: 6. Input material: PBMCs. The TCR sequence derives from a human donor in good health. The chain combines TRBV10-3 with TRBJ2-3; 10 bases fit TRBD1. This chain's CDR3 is CAISPGQGRTDTQYF. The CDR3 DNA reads TGTGCCATCAGCCCGGGACAGGGGCGGACAGATACGCAGTATTTT.